These 8 T cell receptor beta chains were all obtained from the same sample, sequenced in a study of graft-versus-host responses after intestinal transplantation. Sequenced by immunoSEQ multiplex PCR; TCRdb stores in-frame clones only, minus some. The data hold tens of thousands of clones, with approximately 84% observed a single time. Their cognate antigens are unknown. The sequences come from unstimulated CD4+ T cells sorted from spleen or lymph node cells, collected before transplant. These receptors came from a human donor who was the organ donor for an intestinal transplant.

The chain joins TRBV19 to TRBJ1-2; tentatively, D is TRBD1 (5 bases). The CDR3 has 12 residues. Trimming pared 5 bases from V and 2 bases from J, leaving 6 bases between. Looked up from germline, CDR1 is LNHDA and CDR2 is SQIVND (reference sequence). CDR3 sequence reads: CASSWGNYGYTF. The CDR3 region has the DNA TGTGCCAGTAGTTGGGGCAACTATGGCTACACCTTC.

In its sample, this clone was seen once. This chain joins TRBV30 and TRBJ2-7; 8 bases map to TRBD2. Germline V gene data show CDR1 as GTSNPN and CDR2 as SVGIG (reference sequence). CDR3 size: 17 residues. J lost 3 bases, V lost 0 bases, and 13 bases had no gene match. CDR3 residues: CAWSVQRTSGYLYEQYF. The DNA of the CDR3 is TGTGCCTGGAGTGTACAAAGAACTAGCGGTTACCTCTACGAGCAGTACTTC.

This clone came up once. J is TRBJ2-7 and V is TRBV19; TRBD2 agrees at 8 bases. There are 18 residues in the CDR3. Germline loops: CDR1 LNHDA, CDR2 SQIVND (reference sequence). The V and J ends lost 5 bases and 3 bases, in that order; junction bases with no gene match: 18. The CDR3 loop reads CASSPLKGSGKTLYEQYF. The CDR3 bases are TGTGCCAGTAGTCCCCTCAAGGGTAGCGGGAAGACCCTCTACGAGCAGTACTTC.

The gene calls are TRBV18 and TRBJ2-3; 10 bases match TRBD2. CDR1 KGHSH and CDR2 LQKENI come from the germline V gene. The CDR3 has 16 residues. V lost 4 bases to trimming and J lost 0 bases; unmatched junction nucleotides: 4. CDR3: CASSLLAGPSTDTQYF. CDR3 DNA sequence: TGTGCCAGCTCACTACTAGCGGGGCCTAGCACAGATACGCAGTATTTT. The full variable domain, with the rest looked up from reference TRBV18 and TRBJ2-3, is NAGVMQNPRHLVRRRGQEARLRCSPMKGHSHVYWYRQLPEEGLKFMVYLQKENIIDESGMPKERFSAEFPKEGPSILRIQQVVRGDSAAYFCASSLLAGPSTDTQYFGPGTRLTVL.

The CDR3 bases are TGTGCCAGCAGTGGAGGGGACACTGAAGCTTTCTTT. Translated, it gives CASSGGDTEAFF. The chain joins TRBV6-5 to TRBJ1-1, with TRBD1 as a possible D gene (5 bases). The CDR3 is made up of 12 amino acids. V lost 5 bases to trimming and J lost 3 bases, with 7 bases between them. Germline CDR1 is MNHEY and CDR2 is SVGAGI.

The CDR3 sequence is CASSTYRGQDEKLFF. The CDR3 coding sequence is TGTGCCAGCAGCACTTACAGGGGACAGGATGAAAAACTGTTTTTT. V gene TRBV9 combines with J gene TRBJ1-4; 8 bases align to TRBD1. CDR1 and CDR2 from the germline V gene are SGDLS and YYNGEE. The V gene end was trimmed by 4 bases and the J gene end by 6 bases; junction bases not matched to a gene: 8. The CDR3 has 15 amino acids. The variable domain in full, with the rest retrieved from reference TRBV9 and TRBJ1-4, is DSGVTQTPKHLITATGQRVTLRCSPRSGDLSVYWYQQSLDQGLQFLIQYYNGEERAKGNILERFSAQQFPDLHSELNLSSLELGDSALYFCASSTYRGQDEKLFFGSGTQLSVL.

V gene TRBV18 combines with J gene TRBJ1-2; D gene uncertain. Trimming removed 2 bases from V and 4 bases from J, with 14 bases in between. Germline-derived CDR1 and CDR2 are KGHSH and LQKENI. The CDR3 extends over 15 amino acids. The CDR3 DNA reads as TGTGCCAGCTCACCAATTGATCAAGACTTCTATGGCTACACCTTC. Translating gives CASSPIDQDFYGYTF.

This clone showed up just a few times. The chain links TRBV5-4 to TRBJ2-2; unclear D gene. V shed 5 bases and J shed 2 bases, with 7 bases lying between them. Germline CDR1 SGHNT, CDR2 YYREEE (reference sequence). This CDR3 is 13 amino acids long. The CDR3 DNA is TGTGCCAGCAGGACGTACAACACCGGGGAGCTGTTTTTT. This codes for CASRTYNTGELFF. Looking up the rest from reference TRBV5-4 and TRBJ2-2 gives the full variable domain: ETGVTQSPTHLIKTRGQQVTLRCSSQSGHNTVSWYQQALGQGPQFIFQYYREEENGRGNFPPRFSGLQFPNYSSELNVNALELDDSALYLCASRTYNTGELFFGEGSRLTVL.